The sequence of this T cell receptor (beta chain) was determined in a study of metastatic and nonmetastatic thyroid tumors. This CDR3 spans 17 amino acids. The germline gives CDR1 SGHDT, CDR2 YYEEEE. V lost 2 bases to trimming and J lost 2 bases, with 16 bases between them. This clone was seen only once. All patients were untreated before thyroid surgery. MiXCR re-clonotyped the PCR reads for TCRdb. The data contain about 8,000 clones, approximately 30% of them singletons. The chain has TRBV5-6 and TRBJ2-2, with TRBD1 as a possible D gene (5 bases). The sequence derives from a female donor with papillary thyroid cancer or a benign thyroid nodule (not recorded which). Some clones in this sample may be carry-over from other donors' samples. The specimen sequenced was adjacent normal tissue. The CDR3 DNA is TGTGCCAGCAGCTTTTGGGGCAGTAGTTTTAACACCGGGGAGCTGTTTTTT. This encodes CASSFWGSSFNTGELFF.